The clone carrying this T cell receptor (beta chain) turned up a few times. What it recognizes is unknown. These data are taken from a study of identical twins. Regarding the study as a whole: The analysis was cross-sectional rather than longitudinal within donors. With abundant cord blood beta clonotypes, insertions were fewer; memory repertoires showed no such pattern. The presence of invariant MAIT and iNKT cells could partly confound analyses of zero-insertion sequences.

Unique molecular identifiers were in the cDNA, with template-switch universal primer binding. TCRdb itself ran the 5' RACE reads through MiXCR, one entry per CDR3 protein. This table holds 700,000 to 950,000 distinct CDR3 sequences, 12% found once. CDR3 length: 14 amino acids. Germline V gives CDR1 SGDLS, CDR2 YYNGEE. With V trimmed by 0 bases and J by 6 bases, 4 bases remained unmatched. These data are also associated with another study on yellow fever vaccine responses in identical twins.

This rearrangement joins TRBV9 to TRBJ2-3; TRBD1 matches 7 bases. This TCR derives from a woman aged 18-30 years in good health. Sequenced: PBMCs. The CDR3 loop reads CASSVDVRGDTQYF. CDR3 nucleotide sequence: TGTGCCAGCAGCGTAGACGTCAGGGGGGATACGCAGTATTTT.